This T cell receptor (beta chain) is drawn from a study of blood T cell repertoires in COVID-19. TCRdb keeps only in-frame clones here, not all; method: immunoSEQ multiplex PCR. The sample comprises about 230,000 clones, approximately 81% of which are singletons, and roughly 7.9% rests with the top ten. Germline lookup yields CDR1 DFQATT and CDR2 SNEGSKA (reference sequence). The CDR3 extends over 16 amino acids. The V segment lost 3 bases and the J segment 4 bases; nucleotides outside the gene matches: 12. The chain links TRBV20-1 to TRBJ2-3; 8 bases line up with TRBD2. The receptor was isolated from a woman older than 75 with acute or convalescent COVID-19. What was sequenced was peripheral blood. Here the CDR3 reads CSASAKAGVFPDTQYF. CDR3 in DNA: TGCAGTGCTAGTGCCAAAGCGGGAGTTTTTCCAGATACGCAGTATTTT.